The present T cell receptor beta chain was sequenced within a study of T cell changes during pregnancy in multiple sclerosis. Generated by immunoSEQ multiplex PCR, the TCRdb table keeps only in-frame clones and is missing some. The repertoire holds 40,000 or so clones, with about nine tenths as singletons. This TCR came from a female donor in good health, enrolled as a control in a pregnancy study. The sequencing here drew on CD4+ T cells from peripheral blood mononuclear cells, taken after pregnancy.

The CDR3 sequence: CASSYDLWQPQHF. CDR3 DNA sequence: TGTGCCAGCAGTTACGACTTGTGGCAGCCCCAGCATTTT. V is TRBV6-5 and J is TRBJ1-5; D gene uncertain. Trimming removed 2 bases from V and 7 bases from J, with 9 bases in between. This CDR3 is built from 13 residues. In germline, CDR1 is MNHEY, CDR2 SVGAGI.